The next 17 T cell receptor beta chains were all read from a single sample in a study of identical twins. Via MiXCR, TCRdb re-called the 5' RACE reads, giving one row per CDR3 protein. This sample has 450,000 or so distinct CDR3 sequences; about 18% occur once, and the top ten carry approximately 12%. Sample: naive T cells sorted from blood. The receptors derive from a man aged 45-60 years in good health.

This clonotype was found many times. The chain recombines TRBV7-8 with TRBJ2-7; D is unresolved. Germline-derived CDR1 and CDR2 are SGHVS and FQNEAQ. The CDR3 consists of 13 residues. Trimming took off 4 bases at V and 1 base at J, with 8 bases between the two ends. The CDR3 nucleotides are TGTGCCAGCAGCTCGCAGGCGTCCTACGAGCAGTACTTC. It specifies CASSSQASYEQYF.

The chain recombines TRBV12-3 or TRBV12-4 with TRBJ2-7; 11 bases map to TRBD1. This CDR3 has 15 residues. The V gene end was trimmed by 7 bases and the J gene end by 3 bases; junction bases not matched to a gene: 8. The CDR3 here is CASTPRGTGGYEQYF. In nucleotides, the CDR3 is TGTGCCAGCACCCCACGTGGGACAGGGGGCTACGAGCAGTACTTC.

CDR3: CSAHTLRRYNEQFF. The CDR3 coding sequence is TGCAGTGCTCACACCCTTCGGCGGTACAATGAGCAGTTCTTC. The V call is TRBV20-1, the J call TRBJ2-1, with D unclear. CDR3 length equals 14 residues. V gave up 5 bases and J gave up 4 bases, with 15 bases separating them. Per germline, CDR1 DFQATT and CDR2 SNEGSKA (reference sequence).

This chain joins TRBV9 and TRBJ2-5, with D possibly being TRBD1 (5 bases). The ends were cut back, 7 bases at V and 0 bases at J, with 16 bases in the middle. The CDR3 has 15 residues. Germline-derived CDR1 and CDR2 are SGDLS and YYNGEE. The CDR3 coding sequence is TGTGCCAGCTTTCCCGACAGAGAGTACCAAGAGACCCAGTACTTC. This encodes CASFPDREYQETQYF.

The chain carries TRBV7-8 and TRBJ1-1; D is ambiguous. Trimming left V 1 base short and J 5 bases short, with 11 bases between. From germline, CDR1 is SGHVS and CDR2 FQNEAQ. This CDR3 contains 14 residues. The CDR3: CASSLGVLRTEAFF. CDR3 nucleotide sequence: TGTGCCAGCAGCTTAGGGGTCTTAAGGACTGAAGCTTTCTTT.

This clonotype was seen more than once but under ten times. This rearrangement joins TRBV29-1 to TRBJ2-5; D is possibly TRBD1 (6 bases). V was trimmed by 5 bases and J by 4 bases, leaving 8 bases between them. This CDR3 is 11 amino acids long. CDR1 is SQVTM and CDR2 is ANQGSEA in the germline V gene. The CDR3 DNA sequence: TGCAGCGTTACCAGGGGAGAGACCCAGTACTTC. It specifies CSVTRGETQYF.

The V gene is TRBV20-1, the J gene TRBJ2-1; a weak D match, TRBD1 (5 bases). The germline V gene has CDR1 DFQATT and CDR2 SNEGSKA (reference sequence). The CDR3 totals 10 residues. V gave up 1 base and J gave up 10 bases, with 5 bases separating them. The chain's CDR3 is CSARGGEQFF. The CDR3 DNA is TGCAGTGCTAGAGGGGGCGAGCAGTTCTTC.

The chain carries TRBV28 and TRBJ2-1, with 13 bases identical to TRBD2. CDR1 is MDHEN, CDR2 SYDVKM, per germline. V lost 10 bases, J lost 5 bases, and 11 bases stayed unmatched. The CDR3 is made up of 16 amino acids. CDR3 sequence reads: CATKQGLAGFNNEQFF. As DNA, the CDR3 is TGTGCCACGAAACAGGGACTAGCGGGATTCAACAATGAGCAGTTCTTC.

This clonotype has more than one count but fewer than ten. This chain connects TRBV27 to TRBJ2-5, with 8 bases that match TRBD1. The J segment lost 5 bases and the V segment lost 6 bases, leaving 8 bases of the junction unmatched. Germline assignment: CDR1 MNHEY and CDR2 SMNVEV (reference sequence). The CDR3 is 14 residues long. CDR3 residues: CASSSGGAWETQYF. CDR3 nucleotide sequence: TGTGCCAGCAGCTCAGGGGGCGCTTGGGAGACCCAGTACTTC.

This clonotype has more than one count but fewer than ten. The CDR3 reads CAWSVLGGEQFF. The DNA of the CDR3 is TGTGCCTGGAGTGTACTCGGGGGGGAGCAGTTCTTC. The chain uses TRBV30 and TRBJ2-1; 7 bases map to TRBD2. The J segment lost 10 bases and the V segment lost 0 bases, leaving 3 bases of the junction unmatched. CDR3 length: 12 residues. Germline V lookup: CDR1 GTSNPN, CDR2 SVGIG (reference sequence).

The chain links TRBV10-3 to TRBJ1-2, with 9 bases matching TRBD1. CDR1 and CDR2 from the germline V gene are ENHRY and SYGVKD. V was clipped by 7 bases and J by 3 bases; unmatched bases: 6. The CDR3 is 14 amino acids. DNA for the CDR3: TGTGCCATCAACCAGGGACAGGGATACTATGGCTACACCTTC. It encodes CAINQGQGYYGYTF.

Many counts were recorded for this clonotype. V usage is TRBV7-6 and J usage is TRBJ2-1, with TRBD2 identical over 10 bases. CDR3 length: 18 residues. Germline CDR1 reads SGHVS; CDR2 reads FNYEAQ. V shed 5 bases and J 7 bases; nucleotides not matched to a gene: 17. CDR3 bases: TGTGCCAGCAGCCCTTGGGCTAGCGGGAGTTTGGGGGGAAATGAGCAGTTCTTC. Translating it yields CASSPWASGSLGGNEQFF.

This clonotype was detected many times. V usage is TRBV5-1 and J usage is TRBJ2-7; D gene ambiguous. In germline, CDR1 is SGHRS, CDR2 YFSETQ. Trimming stripped 1 base from V and 2 bases from J, with 16 bases between. This CDR3 is 16 amino acids long. The CDR3 is CASSLNQARPTYEQYF. As DNA, the CDR3 is TGCGCCAGCAGCTTGAATCAGGCTCGCCCTACCTACGAGCAGTACTTC.

This clonotype was observed a few times. The rearrangement uses TRBV7-2 and TRBJ1-6; D is undetermined. Trimming took off 5 bases at V and 11 bases at J, with 16 bases between the two ends. The CDR3 length is 14 residues. Germline values: CDR1 SGHTA, CDR2 FQGNSA. The CDR3 region is CASSLERLGTPLHF. The CDR3 DNA follows: TGTGCCAGCAGCCTGGAACGACTGGGGACACCCCTCCACTTT.

The V gene is TRBV7-7, the J gene TRBJ2-1; 11 bases are a match to TRBD2. The CDR3 contains 15 residues. The V gene end was trimmed by 4 bases and the J gene end by 8 bases; junction bases not matched to a gene: 7. From germline, CDR1 is SSHAT and CDR2 FNYEAQ (reference sequence). CDR3: CASSSTSGTSDEQFF. The CDR3 DNA sequence: TGTGCCAGCAGCTCGACTAGCGGGACATCCGATGAGCAGTTCTTC.

There are a few counts of this clonotype. Written as DNA, the CDR3 is TGTGCCACCAGCAGAGGTCGGGGGACAGCCTACGAGCAGTACTTC. It is translated as CATSRGRGTAYEQYF. The V and J genes are TRBV15 and TRBJ2-7, with D tentatively TRBD1 (7 bases). Trimming pared 1 base from V and 2 bases from J, leaving 12 bases between. Germline V CDR1 and CDR2: LNHNV, YYDKDF (reference sequence). This CDR3 has 15 amino acids. The entire variable domain, with the rest obtained from reference TRBV15 and TRBJ2-7, is as follows: DAMVIQNPRYQVTQFGKPVTLSCSQTLNHNVMYWYQQKSSQAPKLLFHYYDKDFNNEADTPDNFQSRRPNTSFCFLDIRSPGLGDTAMYLCATSRGRGTAYEQYFGPGTRLTVT.

The table lists this clonotype with many counts. As DNA, the CDR3 is TGTGCCTGGAGGCCCACAGGGGGCTCTGAAGCTTTCTTT. As protein: CAWRPTGGSEAFF. The genes are TRBV30 and TRBJ1-1, with TRBD1 matching over 9 bases. The V and J ends lost 3 bases and 6 bases, in that order; junction bases with no gene match: 5. In germline, CDR1 is GTSNPN, CDR2 SVGIG (reference sequence). The CDR3 contains 13 residues.